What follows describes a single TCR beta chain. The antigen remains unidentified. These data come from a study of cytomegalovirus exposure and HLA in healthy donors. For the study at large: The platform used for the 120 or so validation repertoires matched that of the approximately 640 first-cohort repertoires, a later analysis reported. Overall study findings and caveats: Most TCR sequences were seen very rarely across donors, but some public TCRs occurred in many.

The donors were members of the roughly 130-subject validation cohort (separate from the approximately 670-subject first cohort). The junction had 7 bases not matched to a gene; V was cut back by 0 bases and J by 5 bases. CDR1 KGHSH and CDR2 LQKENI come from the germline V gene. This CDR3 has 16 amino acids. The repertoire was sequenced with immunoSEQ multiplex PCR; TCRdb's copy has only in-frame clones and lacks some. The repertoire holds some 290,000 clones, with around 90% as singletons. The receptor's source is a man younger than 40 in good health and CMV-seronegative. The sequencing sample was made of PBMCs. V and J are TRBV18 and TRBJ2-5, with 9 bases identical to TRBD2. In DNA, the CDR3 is TGTGCCAGCTCACCACCGACTAGCGGATGGAAGGAGACCCAGTACTTC. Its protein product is CASSPPTSGWKETQYF. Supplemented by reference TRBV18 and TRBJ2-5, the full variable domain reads NAGVMQNPRHLVRRRGQEARLRCSPMKGHSHVYWYRQLPEEGLKFMVYLQKENIIDESGMPKERFSAEFPKEGPSILRIQQVVRGDSAAYFCASSPPTSGWKETQYFGPGTRLLVL.